The rows below give T cell receptor beta chains drawn from one sample of a study of blood T cells in healthy people across ages. Via MiXCR, TCRdb re-called the 5' RACE reads, giving one row per CDR3 protein. The sample has over 600,000 distinct CDR3 sequences; 40% to 45% are singletons. Specimen: blood. These receptors were obtained from a man aged 80 or over in good health. The CDR3 runs from the conserved cysteine through the conserved F or W. A D gene is named only where the DNA matches it firmly. The size of a clone is reported for some rows only, either as once, few or many, or as a class for expanded clones.

V gene	J gene	D gene	clone size	CDR3 DNA	CDR3 protein
TRBV28	TRBJ2-5	NA	few	TGTGCCAGCAGCCCCCTTGGGGGTGGGTCCGAGACCCAGTACTTC	CASSPLGGGSETQYF
TRBV27	TRBJ1-2	NA	NA	TGTGCCAGCAGTTTATCGAGTGGCAGCCACTATGGCTACACCTTC	CASSLSSGSHYGYTF
TRBV6-1	TRBJ2-7	TRBD2	many	TGTGCCAGCAGATTGACGGGGGGCTACGAGCAGTACTTC	CASRLTGGYEQYF
TRBV7-3	TRBJ2-3	TRBD1	NA	TGTGCCGGCAGCCCACTAGGACAGGGGGCTCGCGCAGATACGCAGTATTTT	CAGSPLGQGARADTQYF
TRBV3-1	TRBJ2-3	NA	NA	TGTGCCAGCAGCCGCTCGGGCGGGTTCACAGATACGCAGTATTTT	CASSRSGGFTDTQYF
TRBV10-2	TRBJ2-5	TRBD1	few	TGCGCCAGCAGTGAGTCAGGGACAGGGGTGGAGACCCAGTACTTC	CASSESGTGVETQYF
TRBV30	TRBJ2-3	TRBD1	NA	TGTGCCTGGAGTCGGACAGGGGCCGCAGATACGCAGTATTTT	CAWSRTGAADTQYF
TRBV6-4	TRBJ2-1	TRBD2	NA	TGTGCCAGCAGTGCACAGGGGACTAGCGGGTCTGATGAGCAGTTCTTC	CASSAQGTSGSDEQFF
TRBV7-9	TRBJ2-3	NA	NA	TGTGCCAGCAGCTTAAGAGGGGCTACCTTCGCAGATACGCAGTATTTT	CASSLRGATFADTQYF
TRBV20-1	TRBJ2-1	TRBD2	NA	TGCAGTGCCCCGTCTAGCGGTTATTCAGATGAGCAGTTCTTC	CSAPSSGYSDEQFF
TRBV2	TRBJ1-2	NA	NA	TGTGCCAGCAGACAGGGTAGAGGCTATGGCTACACCTTC	CASRQGRGYGYTF
TRBV20-1	TRBJ2-5	NA	NA	TGCAGCAAGCTAGCGGAGGGGGAGGAGACCCAGTACTTC	CSKLAEGEETQYF
TRBV2	TRBJ2-2	NA	NA	TGTGCCAGCAAATTCGTAGCGCCGAACACCGGGGAGCTGTTTTTT	CASKFVAPNTGELFF
TRBV6-5	TRBJ2-1	NA	NA	TGTGCCAGCAACCGACTGGGGGGTGAGCAGTTCTTC	CASNRLGGEQFF
TRBV12-3/TRBV12-4	TRBJ1-6	NA	NA	TGTGCCAGCAGTTTAGAACGACAGGACTATAATTCACCCCTCCACTTT	CASSLERQDYNSPLHF
TRBV28	TRBJ2-4	TRBD2	NA	TGTGCCAGCAGTACGACTAGCGGGAGGAGAGCCAAAAACATTCAGTACTTC	CASSTTSGRRAKNIQYF
TRBV5-1	TRBJ2-7	NA	NA	TGCGCCAGCAGCTTGGTACAGAGCTCCTACAATGAGCAGTACTTC	CASSLVQSSYNEQYF
TRBV3-1	TRBJ2-5	TRBD2	NA	TGTGCCAGCAGACACGGGACTAGCGGGCTGCAGTACTTC	CASRHGTSGLQYF
TRBV20-1	TRBJ2-1	NA	NA	TGCAGTGCTAGGAAGCTTAATGAGCAGTTCTTC	CSARKLNEQFF